This T cell receptor beta chain comes out of a study of cytomegalovirus exposure and HLA in healthy donors. Here immunoSEQ multiplex PCR was the method, and the copy in TCRdb shows in-frame clones only, minus some. The repertoire holds approximately 60,000 clones, with 92% as singletons. V shed 7 bases and J 7 bases; nucleotides not matched to a gene: 7. In germline, CDR1 is SQVTM, CDR2 ANQGSEA. The CDR3 consists of 12 residues. The rearrangement joins TRBV29-1 to TRBJ2-7; 10 positions match TRBD1. The sequenced sample was PBMCs. This receptor was taken from a woman under 30 in good health and CMV-seronegative. CDR3 coding DNA: TGCAGCGCCCTCGGGACAGGGGCAGAGCAGTACTTC. It translates to CSALGTGAEQYF.